These T cell receptor beta chains were read from a single sample in a study of T cells in Graves' hyperthyroidism and ophthalmopathy. Via MiXCR, TCRdb re-called the multiplex PCR reads, giving one row per CDR3 protein. The sample has 210,000 or so distinct CDR3 sequences; roughly 15% are singletons. The sample comprised blood. These receptor sequences come from a man aged 50-59 years with Graves' hyperthyroidism. CDR3s include the opening cysteine and the closing phenylalanine or tryptophan. D genes are given only for firm matches. Expanded clones are given a class, and other clones once, few, many or no size at all.

d_call	j_call	cdr3_length	v_call	clone_size	cdr3_aa	cdr3_nt
NA	TRBJ1-2	13	TRBV30	many	CAWSLQDGGGYTF	TGTGCCTGGAGTTTACAGGATGGGGGTGGCTACACCTTC
NA	TRBJ1-4	13	TRBV2	NA	CAGEKGVGRKTVF	TGTGCCGGAGAGAAGGGGGTGGGTAGAAAAACTGTTTTT
NA	TRBJ1-6	14	TRBV30	few	CAWSPEQGSSPLHF	TGTGCCTGGAGTCCTGAACAGGGAAGTTCACCCCTCCACTTT
TRBD1	TRBJ2-1	15	TRBV27	many	CASSLVRTGLNEQFF	TGTGCCAGCAGTTTGGTCCGGACAGGGTTGAATGAGCAGTTCTTC
TRBD1	TRBJ1-5	13	TRBV6-2/TRBV6-3	many	CASTSGGGQPQHF	TGTGCCAGCACCTCAGGGGGCGGGCAGCCCCAGCATTTT
NA	TRBJ1-2	13	TRBV6-2/TRBV6-3	NA	CASSYSAVNGYTF	TGTGCCAGCAGTTACTCGGCAGTCAACGGCTACACCTTC
NA	TRBJ2-1	13	TRBV6-1	many	CASSYEGYNEQFF	TGTGCCAGCAGTTACGAGGGCTACAATGAGCAGTTCTTC
NA	TRBJ2-5	13	TRBV20-1	many	CSASNLVAETQYF	TGCAGTGCTAGTAACTTGGTAGCCGAGACCCAGTACTTC
NA	TRBJ2-3	14	TRBV19	NA	CASRTSDRPDTQYF	TGTGCCAGTCGTACTAGTGATCGTCCAGATACGCAGTATTTT
NA	TRBJ1-2	14	TRBV3-1	many	CASSQGETVRGYTF	TGTGCCAGCAGCCAGGGAGAGACCGTCCGGGGCTACACCTTC
NA	TRBJ2-7	13	TRBV27	NA	CASSFGAAYEQYF	TGTGCCAGCAGTTTCGGGGCCGCCTACGAGCAGTACTTC
NA	TRBJ2-5	14	TRBV12-3/TRBV12-4	NA	CASSAAIDQETQYF	TGTGCCAGCTCCGCGGCTATAGACCAAGAGACCCAGTACTTC
TRBD2	TRBJ2-5	15	TRBV19	few	CASSRLAGAGETQYF	TGTGCCAGTAGCCGACTAGCGGGAGCGGGAGAGACCCAGTACTTC
NA	TRBJ1-5	14	TRBV2	many	CASSAYPINQPQHF	TGTGCCAGCAGTGCCTACCCCATCAATCAGCCCCAGCATTTT
TRBD1	TRBJ1-1	16	TRBV2	few	CASQSDRVRGDTEAFF	TGTGCCAGCCAAAGCGACAGGGTAAGGGGGGACACTGAAGCTTTCTTT
NA	TRBJ2-2	15	TRBV2	few	CASSELRANTGELFF	TGTGCCAGCAGTGAACTCCGGGCGAACACCGGGGAGCTGTTTTTT
TRBD2	TRBJ2-7	15	TRBV20-1	many	CSAIPTLAGVYEQYF	TGCAGTGCTATACCTACACTAGCGGGAGTATACGAGCAGTACTTC
NA	TRBJ1-1	12	TRBV6-1	many	CASSASPPEAFF	TGTGCCAGCAGTGCGAGTCCCCCTGAAGCTTTCTTT
NA	TRBJ1-5	14	TRBV24-1	many	CATSYPDSNQPQHF	TGTGCCACCAGTTACCCCGATAGCAATCAGCCCCAGCATTTT
NA	TRBJ2-7	12	TRBV18	few	CASSLGLREQYF	TGTGCCAGCTCACTAGGGTTGCGGGAGCAGTACTTC
TRBD2	TRBJ2-7	14	TRBV20-1	NA	CSARVLAGSYEQYF	TGCAGTGCTAGAGTACTAGCGGGGTCTTACGAGCAGTACTTC
NA	TRBJ2-1	14	TRBV7-9	NA	CASSTGPTHNEQFF	TGTGCCAGCAGCACGGGCCCTACCCACAATGAGCAGTTCTTC
NA	TRBJ2-1	18	TRBV7-9	few	CASSHRGKVSSRGDEQFF	TGTGCCAGCAGCCACAGAGGGAAAGTTTCTAGTCGTGGCGATGAGCAGTTCTTC
NA	TRBJ2-1	15	TRBV9	many	CASSVLTVGSHEQFF	TGTGCCAGCAGCGTCCTAACGGTGGGAAGCCATGAGCAGTTCTTC
NA	TRBJ1-2	16	TRBV11-2	many	CASSFLRGRSFYGYTF	TGTGCCAGCAGCTTCTTGCGGGGGCGCAGTTTCTATGGCTACACCTTC
NA	TRBJ2-1	15	TRBV20-1	many	CSARDRVGVNNEQFF	TGCAGTGCTAGAGATAGGGTGGGAGTCAACAATGAGCAGTTCTTC
NA	TRBJ2-7	16	TRBV6-1	NA	CASSRNLTGAPYEQYF	TGTGCCAGCAGCCGCAACCTAACGGGGGCCCCCTACGAGCAGTACTTC
NA	TRBJ2-3	16	TRBV18	NA	CASSPPVRVAPDTQYF	TGTGCCAGCTCACCACCGGTTCGGGTAGCCCCAGATACGCAGTATTTT
NA	TRBJ2-1	16	TRBV20-1	many	CSARDQGGDGDNEQFF	TGCAGTGCTAGAGATCAAGGGGGAGACGGGGACAATGAGCAGTTCTTC
TRBD2	TRBJ2-7	15	TRBV11-2	many	CASTTSVQREGEQYF	TGTGCCAGCACCACATCCGTCCAGCGGGAGGGCGAGCAGTACTTC
NA	TRBJ2-2	16	TRBV12-3/TRBV12-4	many	CASSRLGMGAPGELFF	TGTGCCAGCAGTCGCCTTGGAATGGGGGCGCCCGGGGAGCTGTTTTTT
TRBD2	TRBJ2-5	12	TRBV5-4	NA	CASRAGEETQYF	TGTGCCAGCAGGGCGGGAGAAGAGACCCAGTACTTC
NA	TRBJ2-1	18	TRBV20-1	few	CSARSIPESSWQDNEQFF	TGCAGTGCTAGGTCGATCCCTGAATCTAGCTGGCAGGACAATGAGCAGTTCTTC
NA	TRBJ1-5	15	TRBV5-6	NA	CASSFWGSEGQPQHF	TGTGCCAGCAGCTTTTGGGGTTCAGAGGGGCAGCCCCAGCATTTT
NA	TRBJ2-2	16	TRBV7-9	once	CASSLENRADTGELFF	TGTGCCAGCAGCTTAGAGAACAGGGCTGACACCGGGGAGCTGTTTTTT
TRBD1	TRBJ1-1	16	TRBV12-3/TRBV12-4	once	CASSLETGGASSEAFF	TGTGCCAGCAGTTTAGAGACAGGGGGCGCGTCCTCTGAAGCTTTCTTT
TRBD2	TRBJ2-3	18	TRBV28	NA	CASRPAGLAGGLTDTQYF	TGTGCCAGCAGGCCCGCCGGACTAGCGGGAGGGTTAACAGATACGCAGTATTTT
NA	TRBJ2-7	13	TRBV11-2	NA	CASSSQGYGEQYF	TGTGCCAGCAGCTCACAGGGTTACGGCGAGCAGTACTTC
TRBD2	TRBJ2-3	14	TRBV10-2	many	CASSIAGRPDTQYF	TGCGCCAGCAGTATAGCGGGGAGGCCAGATACGCAGTATTTT
NA	TRBJ1-5	14	TRBV28	many	CASSLAGSNQPQHF	TGTGCCAGCAGTTTGGCAGGCTCCAATCAGCCCCAGCATTTT
NA	TRBJ1-4	12	TRBV11-2	NA	CASSSNFEKLFF	TGTGCCAGCAGCTCGAATTTTGAAAAACTGTTTTTT
NA	TRBJ2-3	21	TRBV7-9	NA	CASSLPPLYLTVEKSTDTQYF	TGTGCCAGCAGCTTACCACCTTTATATCTTACGGTCGAAAAGAGCACAGATACGCAGTATTTT
TRBD2	TRBJ2-7	13	TRBV20-1	few	CSARGLATYEQYF	TGCAGTGCAAGAGGACTAGCAACCTACGAGCAGTACTTC
NA	TRBJ2-3	11	TRBV2	many	CASSAGNTQYF	TGTGCCAGCAGTGCGGGGAATACGCAGTATTTT
NA	TRBJ1-5	15	TRBV15	many	CATSQALYSNQPQHF	TGTGCCACCAGCCAGGCCCTTTATAGCAATCAGCCCCAGCATTTT
NA	TRBJ2-3	15	TRBV5-1	NA	CASSLESRVPDTQYF	TGCGCCAGCAGCTTGGAATCTAGGGTGCCAGATACGCAGTATTTT
TRBD2	TRBJ2-5	16	TRBV7-2	many	CASSGLAGGGQETQYF	TGTGCCAGCAGCGGACTAGCGGGGGGGGGACAAGAGACCCAGTACTTC
TRBD1	TRBJ1-2	15	TRBV7-2	many	CASSPRTGGRYGYTF	TGTGCCAGCAGCCCTCGGACAGGGGGCCGATATGGCTACACCTTC
TRBD2	TRBJ2-1	16	TRBV10-3	many	CAISDPTSGPANEQFF	TGTGCCATCAGTGACCCGACTAGCGGTCCTGCCAATGAGCAGTTCTTC
TRBD2	TRBJ2-1	14	TRBV28	many	CASSLLAGDNEQFF	TGTGCCAGCAGTTTATTAGCGGGAGACAATGAGCAGTTCTTC